These 19 T cell receptor beta chains came from one sample sequenced in a study of blood T cell repertoires in COVID-19. Clones were sequenced by immunoSEQ multiplex PCR, and TCRdb holds only the in-frame ones, with some missing. Seen here are 78,000 or so clones, roughly 89% observed once, and the top ten hold 5% to 7.5%. Sequenced input: peripheral blood. Receptor source: a woman between 45 and 65 years old with acute or convalescent COVID-19.

The chain employs TRBV14 and TRBJ2-1; 8 bases line up with TRBD2. Germline lookup yields CDR1 SGHDN and CDR2 FVKESK. The CDR3 totals 15 residues. The V and J ends lost 5 bases and 4 bases, in that order; junction bases with no gene match: 7. The CDR3, as DNA: TGTGCCAGCAGCGCGGAGCGGGGGCCTTACAATGAGCAGTTCTTC. The encoded protein is CASSAERGPYNEQFF.

The chain employs TRBV4-1 and TRBJ2-5, with D uncertain. Trimming cost V 0 bases and J 8 bases, with 25 bases left between them. The CDR3 consists of 18 residues. CDR1 is MGHRA and CDR2 is YSYEKL in the germline V gene. The DNA of the CDR3 is TGCGCCAGCAGCCAAGACCGCCCCCCATTTCAACTGCCGTACACCCAGTACTTC. Translated: CASSQDRPPFQLPYTQYF.

The chain links TRBV2 to TRBJ2-1, with D possibly TRBD2 on 7 matching bases. From germline, CDR1 is SNHLY and CDR2 FYNNEI. Trimming stripped 3 bases from V and 7 bases from J, with 19 bases between. This CDR3 is built from 16 residues. The CDR3 loop is CASSDPVGGGLNEQFF. As DNA, the CDR3 is TGTGCCAGCAGTGACCCTGTGGGGGGGGGCCTTAATGAGCAGTTCTTC.

The chain recombines TRBV4-1 with TRBJ1-1; possible D gene TRBD1, 6 bases. The CDR3 has 16 residues. V was clipped by 3 bases and J by 1 base, with 15 bases between them. Looked up from germline, CDR1 is MGHRA and CDR2 is YSYEKL. The CDR3 sequence is CASSQERQASNTEAFF. The CDR3 DNA follows: TGCGCCAGCAGCCAGGAACGACAGGCATCGAACACTGAAGCTTTCTTT.

V is TRBV15 and J is TRBJ2-1; 8 positions match TRBD2. The CDR3 sequence is 16 residues long. With V trimmed by 0 bases and J by 7 bases, 8 bases remained unmatched. From germline, CDR1 is LNHNV and CDR2 YYDKDF (reference sequence). The DNA of the CDR3 is TGTGCCACCAGCAGAGATTCCGGGGGGGCCGGGAATGAGCAGTTCTTC. It translates to CATSRDSGGAGNEQFF.

The chain recombines TRBV30 with TRBJ2-7; the match to TRBD1 covers 7 bases. Trimming cost V 1 base and J 5 bases; bases outside gene matches: 8. The germline V gene has CDR1 GTSNPN and CDR2 SVGIG (reference sequence). This CDR3 region has 14 residues. The CDR3 DNA reads as TGTGCCTGGAGTGCCCGAGACAGGGTCAACGAGCAGTACTTC. It is translated as CAWSARDRVNEQYF. The full variable domain, rest sourced from reference TRBV30 and TRBJ2-7, is SQTIHQWPATLVQPVGSPLSLECTVEGTSNPNLYWYRQAAGRGLQLLFYSVGIGQISSEVPQNLSASRPQDRQFILSSKKLLLSDSGFYLCAWSARDRVNEQYFGPGTRLTVT.

The rearrangement links TRBV5-6 to TRBJ1-2; 7 positions agree with TRBD1. V shed 4 bases, J shed 2 bases, and the junction held 2 bases outside the gene matches. Germline V lookup: CDR1 SGHDT, CDR2 YYEEEE. The CDR3 is 13 amino acids. CDR3 protein: CASSTGQNYGYTF. In nucleotides, the CDR3 is TGTGCCAGCAGCACGGGACAGAACTATGGCTACACCTTC.

CDR3 coding DNA: TGTGCCACCAGTGAATGGACAGGGATGGAATTCTACGAGCAGTACTTC. Translation: CATSEWTGMEFYEQYF. The genes are TRBV24-1 and TRBJ2-7; 8 bases agree with TRBD1. This CDR3 is 16 amino acids long. V shed 4 bases, J shed 3 bases, and the junction held 10 bases outside the gene matches. Germline values: CDR1 KGHDR, CDR2 SFDVKD.

This clone has just a few counts. The gene calls are TRBV2 and TRBJ2-1; TRBD2 matches 12 bases. The CDR3 sequence is 17 residues long. Germline CDR1 SNHLY, CDR2 FYNNEI. V dropped 7 bases and J dropped 7; count of bases not matched to a gene: 14. CDR3 residues: CASNPSGGAPRSNEQFF. Here the CDR3 DNA reads TGTGCCAGCAACCCTAGCGGGGGGGCGCCCCGGAGTAATGAGCAGTTCTTC.

The CDR3 sequence: CASSPGGAGYGYTF. In nucleotides, the CDR3 is TGTGCCAGCAGCCCAGGGGGCGCGGGCTATGGCTACACCTTC. The chain links TRBV9 to TRBJ1-2, with 8 bases that match TRBD1. Germline CDR1 SGDLS, CDR2 YYNGEE. Germline trimming cut 4 bases from V and 4 bases from J; bases unmatched to any gene: 6. This CDR3 has 14 residues.

V usage is TRBV30 and J usage is TRBJ2-5; a possible D gene is TRBD2 (6 bases). CDR3 length: 14 amino acids. The germline CDR1 and CDR2 sequences are GTSNPN and SVGIG (reference sequence). The ends were cut back, 0 bases at V and 5 bases at J, with 13 bases in the middle. The CDR3 DNA follows: TGTGCCTGGAGTGTAAGCTCGCGGGGCGAGACCCAGTACTTC. Its protein is CAWSVSSRGETQYF.

The count of this clone is one. The chain combines TRBV2 with TRBJ1-4; no clear D gene. The CDR3 consists of 11 residues. CDR1 SNHLY and CDR2 FYNNEI come from the germline V gene. Trimming removed 2 bases from V and 7 bases from J, with 2 bases in between. CDR3: CASSELEKLFF. In nucleotides, the CDR3 is TGTGCCAGCAGTGAACTTGAAAAACTGTTTTTT.

The chain recombines TRBV30 with TRBJ2-7, with D perhaps matching TRBD1 (6 bases). Germline lookup yields CDR1 GTSNPN and CDR2 SVGIG (reference sequence). This CDR3 is 14 amino acids long. Trimming removed 4 bases at V and 2 bases at J, with 15 bases between. The CDR3: CAWIDRDTTYEQYF. In DNA form, the CDR3 reads TGTGCCTGGATAGACCGGGACACAACCTACGAGCAGTACTTC. Drawing the rest from reference TRBV30 and TRBJ2-7, the complete variable domain is SQTIHQWPATLVQPVGSPLSLECTVEGTSNPNLYWYRQAAGRGLQLLFYSVGIGQISSEVPQNLSASRPQDRQFILSSKKLLLSDSGFYLCAWIDRDTTYEQYFGPGTRLTVT.

V is TRBV7-8 and J is TRBJ1-2, with 9 bases fitting TRBD1. This CDR3 is 13 amino acids long. Germline CDR1 and CDR2: SGHVS and FQNEAQ. The junction had 4 bases not matched to a gene; V was cut back by 3 bases and J by 8 bases. In DNA form, the CDR3 reads TGTGCCAGCAGCTTGGGACAGGGAGGCGGCTACACCTTC. It yields the protein CASSLGQGGGYTF.

This clone was seen only once. V and J are TRBV11-3 and TRBJ2-3, with D possibly TRBD2 on 5 matching bases. Trimming cost V 2 bases and J 4 bases, with 10 bases left between them. CDR3 length equals 14 residues. Germline V lookup: CDR1 SGHNT, CDR2 YENEEA. The CDR3 sequence is CASSLSRGSDTQYF. CDR3 DNA: TGTGCCAGCAGCTTAAGCCGGGGTTCAGATACGCAGTATTTT.

This clone showed up just a few times. This rearrangement joins TRBV7-9 to TRBJ2-7, with 9 bases that match TRBD2. This CDR3 region has 16 residues. Germline V gene data show CDR1 as SEHNR and CDR2 as FQNEAQ (reference sequence). V shed 2 bases and J 4 bases; nucleotides not matched to a gene: 9. As DNA, the CDR3 is TGTGCCAGCAGCTTATCCTCGGGACTAGCCCGATACGAGCAGTACTTC. Encoded protein: CASSLSSGLARYEQYF.

This clone was counted between two and nine times. The chain uses TRBV29-1 and TRBJ2-1, with TRBD2 matching 13 bases. The V and J ends lost 6 bases and 5 bases, in that order; junction bases with no gene match: 4. CDR1 and CDR2 from the germline V gene are SQVTM and ANQGSEA. The CDR3 is made up of 14 amino acids. This CDR3 is CSVPGLAGNNEQFF. DNA of the CDR3: TGCAGCGTGCCGGGACTAGCGGGAAACAATGAGCAGTTCTTC.

The rearrangement uses TRBV29-1 and TRBJ1-2; 7 bases align to TRBD1. The CDR3 consists of 15 residues. In germline, CDR1 is SQVTM, CDR2 ANQGSEA. V shed 6 bases and J 7 bases; nucleotides not matched to a gene: 17. CDR3 sequence (DNA): TGCAGCGTGTTGGAGGGGGCAGGGAACCGGGGTGGCTACACCTTC. Translation: CSVLEGAGNRGGYTF. The variable domain in full, with the rest retrieved from reference TRBV29-1 and TRBJ1-2, is SAVISQKPSRDICQRGTSLTIQCQVDSQVTMMFWYRQQPGQSLTLIATANQGSEATYESGFVIDKFPISRPNLTFSTLTVSNMSPEDSSIYLCSVLEGAGNRGGYTFGSGTRLTVV.

The chain carries TRBV6-5 and TRBJ2-1; D possibly corresponds to TRBD1 (6 bases). Germline-derived CDR1 and CDR2 are MNHEY and SVGAGI. This CDR3 has 14 residues. Trimming shortened V by 4 bases and J by 4 bases, and 11 bases separated the two germline ends. The DNA of the CDR3 is TGTGCCAGCAGTTTCGGACAGCGATACAATGAGCAGTTCTTC. This translates into CASSFGQRYNEQFF.